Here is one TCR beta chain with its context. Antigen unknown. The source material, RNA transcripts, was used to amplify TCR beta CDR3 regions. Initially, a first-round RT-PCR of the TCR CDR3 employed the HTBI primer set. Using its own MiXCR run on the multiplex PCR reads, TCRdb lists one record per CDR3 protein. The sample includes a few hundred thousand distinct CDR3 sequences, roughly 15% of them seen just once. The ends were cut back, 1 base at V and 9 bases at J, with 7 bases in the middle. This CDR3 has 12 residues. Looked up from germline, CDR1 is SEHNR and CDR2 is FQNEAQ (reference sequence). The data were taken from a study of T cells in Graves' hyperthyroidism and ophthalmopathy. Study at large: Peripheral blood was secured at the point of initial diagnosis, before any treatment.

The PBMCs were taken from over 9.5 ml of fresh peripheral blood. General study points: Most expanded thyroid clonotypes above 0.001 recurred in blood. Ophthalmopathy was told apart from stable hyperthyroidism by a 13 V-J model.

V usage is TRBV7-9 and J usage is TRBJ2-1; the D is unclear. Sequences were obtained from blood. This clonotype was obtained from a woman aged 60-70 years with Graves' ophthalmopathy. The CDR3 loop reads CASSLGSTEQFF. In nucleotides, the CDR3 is TGTGCCAGCAGCTTAGGTAGCACTGAGCAGTTCTTC. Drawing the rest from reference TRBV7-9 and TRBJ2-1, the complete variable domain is DTGVSQNPRHKITKRGQNVTFRCDPISEHNRLYWYRQTLGQGPEFLTYFQNEAQLEKSRLLSDRFSAERPKGSFSTLEIQRTEQGDSAMYLCASSLGSTEQFFGPGTRLTVL.